The clone carrying this T cell receptor beta chain came up a few times. The antigen is undetermined. This specimen includes other DNA sequences encoding the same CDR3. These data are taken from a study of CD8+ T cells in alopecia areata. cDNA serving as the sequencing template came from extracted, reverse transcribed RNA. Produced via immunoSEQ multiplex PCR; TCRdb's table is partial and in-frame only. The sample has about 110,000 clones, approximately 59% seen once. V was shortened by 0 bases and J by 2 bases, with 8 bases between the two germline ends. Germline V gives CDR1 PRHDT, CDR2 FYEKMQ (reference sequence). The CDR3 runs 14 residues. PBMCs were stained for CD3, CD4 and CD8, and CD4+ and CD8+ T cells were sorted. Whole-study results and caveats: Normal skin's resident alphabeta T cells are sequenced alongside lesional scalp T cells. Lesional scalp, especially alopecia totalis/universalis, showed higher clonality than normal scalp. It was less clear whether patients shared TCRs than it was in mice, possibly because of HLA.

The clonotype originates from a human donor in good health. V is TRBV13 and J is TRBJ2-7, with D possibly TRBD2 on 6 matching bases. The material sequenced was CD8+ T cells sorted from blood. CDR3 sequence: CASSLGRGTYEQYF. The DNA for the CDR3 is TGTGCCAGCAGCTTAGGCCGGGGGACCTACGAGCAGTACTTC.